Below, 3 T cell receptor beta chains from the same sample are listed, as sequenced in a study of CD8 T cells in Susac syndrome. The authors reverse transcribed roughly 0.5 to 1 ug RNA with random hexamers. From the immunoSEQ multiplex PCR reads, TCRdb called clonotypes with MiXCR, one entry per CDR3 protein. This sample yields around 230,000 distinct CDR3 sequences, of which 90% to 97% are seen a single time; about 0.1% belongs to the top ten. The sample consisted of CD4+ T cells from PBMCs. These receptors came from a human donor with Susac syndrome.

V is TRBV14 and J is TRBJ2-1; D gene uncertain. The CDR3 length is 14 residues. V lost 4 bases to trimming and J lost 1 base, with 8 bases between them. Germline V gene sequence: CDR1 SGHDN, CDR2 FVKESK. In nucleotides, the CDR3 is TGTGCCAGCAGCCGAATGTCTTCCTACAATGAGCAGTTCTTC. Amino acid sequence: CASSRMSSYNEQFF.

This clonotype appeared a single time. This sequence joins TRBV12-3 or TRBV12-4 and TRBJ2-7, with D unresolved. The V and J ends lost 5 bases and 2 bases respectively, with 10 bases between them. The CDR3 is 13 amino acids. Written as DNA, the CDR3 is TGTGCCAGCAGTGATGACGGCACCTACGAGCAGTACTTC. This encodes CASSDDGTYEQYF.

The genes are TRBV20-1 and TRBJ1-3, with unresolved D. Deletions cut 0 bases from V and 6 bases from J, with 12 bases between. The germline CDR1 and CDR2 sequences are DFQATT and SNEGSKA (reference sequence). The CDR3 loop spans 14 amino acids. The CDR3 nucleotides read TGCAGTGCTAGAGACTCACTATTTGAAAACACCATATATTTT. Its translation is CSARDSLFENTIYF.